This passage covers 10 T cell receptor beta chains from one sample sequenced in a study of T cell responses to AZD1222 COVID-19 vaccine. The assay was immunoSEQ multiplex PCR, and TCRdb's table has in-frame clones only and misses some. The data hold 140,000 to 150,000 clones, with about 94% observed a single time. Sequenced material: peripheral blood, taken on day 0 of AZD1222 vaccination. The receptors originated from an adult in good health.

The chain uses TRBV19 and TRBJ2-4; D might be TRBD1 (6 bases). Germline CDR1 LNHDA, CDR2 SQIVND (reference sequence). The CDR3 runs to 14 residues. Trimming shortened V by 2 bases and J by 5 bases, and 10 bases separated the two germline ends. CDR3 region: CASSISRGQNIQYF. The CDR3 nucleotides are TGTGCCAGTAGTATAAGCAGGGGCCAAAACATTCAGTACTTC. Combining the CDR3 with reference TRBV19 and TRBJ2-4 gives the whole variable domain DGGITQSPKYLFRKEGQNVTLSCEQNLNHDAMYWYRQDPGQGLRLIYYSQIVNDFQKGDIAEGYSVSREKKESFPLTVTSAQKNPTAFYLCASSISRGQNIQYFGAGTRLSVL.

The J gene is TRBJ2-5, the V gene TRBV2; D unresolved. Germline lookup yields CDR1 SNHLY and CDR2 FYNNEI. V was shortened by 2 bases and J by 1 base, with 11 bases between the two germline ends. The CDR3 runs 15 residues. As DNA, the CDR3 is TGTGCCAGCAGTGAATCTCGCGGAACCCAAGAGACCCAGTACTTC. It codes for CASSESRGTQETQYF.

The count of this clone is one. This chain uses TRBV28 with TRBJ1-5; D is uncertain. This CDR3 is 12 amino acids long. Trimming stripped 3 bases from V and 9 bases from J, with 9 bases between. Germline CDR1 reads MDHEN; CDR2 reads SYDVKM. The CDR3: CASSLTIGPQHF. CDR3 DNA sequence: TGTGCCAGCAGTTTGACTATCGGGCCCCAGCATTTT.

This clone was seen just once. CDR3 in DNA: TGCGCCAGCAGAAGGGGCGAGACCCAGTACTTC. It specifies CASRRGETQYF. The V and J genes are TRBV5-1 and TRBJ2-5; D is perhaps TRBD1 (5 bases). Germline V gene data show CDR1 as SGHRS and CDR2 as YFSETQ. The length of the CDR3 is 11 residues. Trimming stripped 5 bases from V and 5 bases from J, with 7 bases between.

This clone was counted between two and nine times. The CDR3 DNA is TGTGCCCTTCCCGTGGGGGTTGAAAGGGCCGGGGAGCTGTTTTTT. It codes for CALPVGVERAGELFF. This chain uses TRBV19 with TRBJ2-2, with D perhaps given as TRBD1 or TRBD2 (5 bases each). CDR3 length: 15 amino acids. V dropped 11 bases and J dropped 6 bases, with 22 bases sitting between them. Germline assignment: CDR1 LNHDA and CDR2 SQIVND (reference sequence).

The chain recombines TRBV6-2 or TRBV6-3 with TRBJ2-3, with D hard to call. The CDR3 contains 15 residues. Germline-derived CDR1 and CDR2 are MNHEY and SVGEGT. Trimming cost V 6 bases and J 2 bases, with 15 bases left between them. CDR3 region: CASSLDGVNTDTQYF. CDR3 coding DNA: TGTGCCAGCAGCCTGGACGGAGTCAACACAGATACGCAGTATTTT.

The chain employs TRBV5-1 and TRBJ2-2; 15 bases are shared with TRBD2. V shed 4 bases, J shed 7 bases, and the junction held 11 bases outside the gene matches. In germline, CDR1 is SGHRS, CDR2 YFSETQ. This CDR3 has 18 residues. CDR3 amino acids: CASSPRTSGRARGGELFF. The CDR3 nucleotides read TGCGCCAGCAGCCCTCGGACTAGCGGGAGGGCCCGGGGCGGGGAGCTGTTTTTT.

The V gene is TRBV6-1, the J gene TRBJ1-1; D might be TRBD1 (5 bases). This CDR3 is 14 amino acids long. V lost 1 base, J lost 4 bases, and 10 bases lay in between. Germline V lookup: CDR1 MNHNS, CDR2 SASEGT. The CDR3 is CASSEGDSLTEAFF. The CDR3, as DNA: TGTGCCAGCAGTGAAGGCGACAGTCTCACTGAAGCTTTCTTT.

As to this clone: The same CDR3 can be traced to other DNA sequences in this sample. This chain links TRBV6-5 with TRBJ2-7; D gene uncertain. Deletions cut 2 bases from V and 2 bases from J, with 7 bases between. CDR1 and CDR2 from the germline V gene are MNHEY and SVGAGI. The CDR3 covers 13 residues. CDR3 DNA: TGTGCCAGCAGTTACCGAGGACCCTACGAGCAGTACTTC. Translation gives CASSYRGPYEQYF.

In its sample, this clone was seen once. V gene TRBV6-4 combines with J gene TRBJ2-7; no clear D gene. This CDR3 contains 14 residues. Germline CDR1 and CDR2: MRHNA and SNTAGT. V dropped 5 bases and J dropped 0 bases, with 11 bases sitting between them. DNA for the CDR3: TGTGCCAGCAGTATTAGGCACAGCTCCTACGAGCAGTACTTC. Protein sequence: CASSIRHSSYEQYF.